This T cell receptor (beta chain) was profiled in a study of identical twins (dated by TCRdb to about 2016). Study-level background: TCR alpha and beta repertoires from monozygotic twins, unrelated adults of various ages and cord blood were deep-sequenced to test whether fetal clonotypes persist. Replicate twin experiments were performed at different times using different library preparation protocols to rule out contamination. Results and caveats for the whole study, not just this receptor: A weaker excess of twin sharing was found in beta out-of-frame sequences because the signal-to-noise ratio was lowered by fewer shared sequences. Fewer insertions were carried by abundant cord blood beta clonotypes, a similar but weaker trend appeared in young adult naive repertoires, and no such trend appeared in memory repertoires. In monozygotic twins, out-of-frame TCR alpha sharing was systematically underestimated by recombination models, although the models agreed with sharing between unrelated individuals. Compared with coincidental sharing between unrelated individuals, out-of-frame TCR alpha sequences shared between twins had an excess of sequences with low generation probability. Because the same donors could not be followed over many years, conclusions were based on cross-sectional statistical analysis. Invariant T cells such as MAIT and iNKT could partly confound zero-insertion analyses, though diverse VJ usage argued against this for most clonotypes.

Taken from cysteine to phenylalanine, the CDR3 has 16 residues. Only the CDR3 DNA stays, 48 bases, in frame from base 1. According to the germline V gene, CDR1 reads ENHRY and CDR2 reads SYGVKD. The junction shows trimming of 2 bases on V and 2 bases on J, plus 15 bases between the germline ends. All donors were healthy Caucasians. Miltenyi CD45RO+ enrichment and human naive T-cell isolation kits were used to isolate memory (CD45RO+) and naive T cells from PBMC. The receptor library was made with 5' RACE. Sequencing was carried out with an Illumina HiSeq 2000. Template switching introduced a universal primer binding site; the final cDNA contained a unique molecular identifier, enabling accurate counting of TCR cDNA molecules. Specific primers in the conserved constant-segment region were used to synthesize first-strand cDNA for the TCR alpha and beta chains. To control for contamination, every cDNA library was double barcoded, receiving both a SMART-Mk sample barcode and Illumina barcodes. TruSeq adapter sequences, together with Illumina sample barcodes, were added in two successive PCR steps. Sequencing of the TCR alpha and beta cDNA libraries was done on the Illumina HiSeq platform using custom primers. In the authors' own workflow: MiGEC was used to process raw reads and extract unique molecular identifiers, and MiXCR was used to find CDR3 positions. Recombination models were inferred per individual with the repgenHMM and IGoR tools using an EM algorithm. The analysis of shared clonotypes was done with the tcR package in R, with sharing normalized by the product of cloneset sizes. To study raw recombination without the effects of thymic and clonal selection, out-of-frame nonproductive sequences were analyzed. The raw public data were reprocessed by TCRdb itself: fastp quality trimming at Q25, MiXCR clonotype calling, in-frame beta chains only. Each record represents a unique CDR3 protein, reported with the most common genes and DNA among its rows. TCRdb's processing, not the study's, gives the V and J calls here. The sample yields about 210,000 distinct CDR3 sequences; around a tenth were counted once. The ten largest clones take up about 5.5% of the sample.

Regarding this clonotype: Its antigen is still unknown. Base qualities are not at hand, and no much larger clone is one base apart.

The source material was memory (CD45RO+) T cells sorted from blood. The sample's cell subset or site label is to be understood as: CD45RO+ enriched T cells. This sequence originates from a young woman in good health. The chain employs TRBV10-3 and TRBJ1-2, with the D gene not confidently named. CDR3 region: CAISEGSGLDNYGYTF. The sequenced DNA: TGTGCCATCAGTGAGGGTTCAGGTCTCGACAACTATGGCTACACCTTC.